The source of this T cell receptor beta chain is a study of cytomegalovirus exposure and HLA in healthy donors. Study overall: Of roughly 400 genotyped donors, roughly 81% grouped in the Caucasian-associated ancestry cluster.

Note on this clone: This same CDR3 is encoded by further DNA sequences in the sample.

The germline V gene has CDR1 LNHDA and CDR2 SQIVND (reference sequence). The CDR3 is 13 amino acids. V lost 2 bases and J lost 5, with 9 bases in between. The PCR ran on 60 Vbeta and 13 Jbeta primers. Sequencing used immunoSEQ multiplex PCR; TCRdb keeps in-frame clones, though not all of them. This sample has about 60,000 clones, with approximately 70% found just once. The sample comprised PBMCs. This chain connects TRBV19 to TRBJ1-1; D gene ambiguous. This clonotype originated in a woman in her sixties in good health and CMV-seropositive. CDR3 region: CASSIIGGTEAFF. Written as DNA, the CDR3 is TGTGCCAGTAGTATAATCGGCGGGACTGAAGCTTTCTTT. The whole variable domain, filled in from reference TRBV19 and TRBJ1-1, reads DGGITQSPKYLFRKEGQNVTLSCEQNLNHDAMYWYRQDPGQGLRLIYYSQIVNDFQKGDIAEGYSVSREKKESFPLTVTSAQKNPTAFYLCASSIIGGTEAFFGQGTRLTVV.